This TCR beta chain was obtained from a study of blood T cells in healthy people across ages (dated by TCRdb to about 2015). Concerning the study at large: In model experiments, template switching captured about one uniquely barcoded TCR beta cDNA molecule for every two T cells. To avoid experimental bias, donors of different ages were spread randomly across the sequencing lanes. Donors were grouped into four age groups: young (average approximately 16 years), middle-aged (around 39), aged (around 56) and long-lived (just over 80). Two additional independent replicas of 1 million unique cDNA reads from the same blood draw were analyzed for two donors (one aged 18 to 30 and one aged 80 or older). To track age-related changes in TCR beta repertoire diversity, the study relied on deep sequencing normalized with unique cDNA molecular identifiers.

Beyond this particular receptor, the publication reports: As age increased, observed TCR beta diversity per million T cells dropped in a roughly linear way, and a significant reduction was already evident by age roughly 40. Compared with the aged group, more naive CD4+ T cells, fewer expanded clones and increased TCR diversity were shown by the long-lived group, suggesting age selection. Because the CMV infection status of the donors was unknown, age-related changes in expanded clonotypes may potentially have been confounded. A strong correlation was found between observed TCR beta diversity and the percentage of naive T cells measured by flow cytometry. Conclusive comparison of naive and antigen-experienced compartments was prevented by the profiling of bulk unsorted PBMCs. Estimates of total diversity from one million sequenced T cells were regarded as lower bounds and underestimates.

V is clipped by 2 bases and J by 2 bases, and the sequence between their germline boundaries is 10 bases long. The germline V gene gives CDR1 as MDHEN and CDR2 as SYDVKM. Taken from cysteine to phenylalanine, the CDR3 has 15 residues. The kept DNA is CDR3 alone, 45 bases in frame from the first base. This clonotype was detected only a few times. Its cognate antigen has yet to be identified. No base quality information exists; no much larger clone differs at one position. The approximately 40 donors, aged about 6 to 100 years, were systemically healthy Caucasian individuals from Russia. Roughly 9.5 milliliters of peripheral blood were drawn from each donor into EDTA-treated Vacutainer tubes. Ficoll-Paque density-gradient centrifugation was used to isolate PBMCs, with at least 6 million per sample. Trizol reagent was used to extract total RNA from PBMCs, with at least 6 micrograms per sample. For every donor, flow cytometry on a PBMC aliquot measured the percentage of naive CD45RAhigh/CD27high T cells.

Library preparation used 5' RACE. Sequencing took place on an Illumina HiSeq 2500. A second 7 to 11 cycle PCR used a sample-barcoded 5' primer and a J-beta primer mix. A template-switch 5' adaptor carrying 12 random nucleotides introduced a unique molecular identifier onto each TCR beta cDNA molecule. Each sample yielded at least 2.5 million CDR3-containing paired-end reads. All of the RNA was converted into first-strand cDNA using the Mint cDNA synthesis kit, with a TRBC-specific oligonucleotide serving as the primer. Following uracil-DNA glycosylase treatment, all cDNA underwent a first 18-cycle PCR with the universal primers M1SS and BC2_uni_R. The authors processed their data as follows. For normalization, 1 million high-quality reads were randomly selected from each sample, with every read carrying a distinct molecular identifier. Reads sharing molecular identifiers were discarded rather than binned into consensus sequences. CDR3 identification, clonotype clustering and error correction used MiTCR with a Q25 quality threshold and the strictest error-elimination algorithm. A nonparametric unseen species model with Euler transformation was used to estimate lower-bound total TCR beta diversity. TCRdb reanalyzed the raw reads on its own, using fastp at Q25 for trimming and MiXCR for clone calling, and kept in-frame beta chains. Rows are combined by CDR3 protein, so each entry shows the most common genes and DNA. The V and J calls, along with clone size, are taken from TCRdb and not from the paper's own processing. Across this sample there are 650,000 to 900,000 distinct CDR3 sequences, with approximately 59% seen only once. Of the sample, 25% to 35% is held by the ten largest clones.

This receptor was taken from a man in his thirties or forties in good health. The sample taken for sequencing was blood. The sequence joins TRBV28 to TRBJ2-1; the D gene is possibly TRBD1, with 6 bases matching. The CDR3 reads as follows: CASSLSQGTYNEQFF. In nucleotide form, the sequence is TGTGCCAGCAGTTTAAGTCAGGGGACCTACAATGAGCAGTTCTTC.